Described below is a single TCR beta chain sequence and its context. The germline V gene encodes CDR1 MDHEN and CDR2 SYDVKM. The CDR3 consists of 13 residues. Trimming stripped 6 bases from V and 7 bases from J, with 14 bases between. Authors' processing steps: Estimation of nucleated cell counts relied on the amplification of reference gene primers. The table came from immunoSEQ multiplex PCR; TCRdb's copy has only in-frame clones and leaves some out. Clone size and the V and J calls come from that table; the DNA yielded D and trimming. The profile shows 90,000 to 130,000 clones, over 75% of them singletons. This sample was taken from a study of blood T cell repertoires in COVID-19. About the study: Samples of COVID-19 (acute and convalescent) were obtained from the United States, Italy and Spain. From T cells, B-cell-depleted T cells, or PBMCs came the material, which was cDNA or gDNA.

The chain is built from TRBV28 and TRBJ2-3; D unresolved. The clonotype was recovered from a woman between 65 and 79 years old with acute or convalescent COVID-19. Sequencing was carried out using peripheral blood. The CDR3 region is CASSRPSEYTQYF. CDR3 in DNA: TGTGCCAGCAGCCGTCCTTCAGAATATACGCAGTATTTT.